Following are 7 T cell receptor beta chains from one sample sequenced in a study of T cell responses to AZD1222 COVID-19 vaccine. The repertoire was sequenced with immunoSEQ multiplex PCR; TCRdb's copy has only in-frame clones and lacks some. The sample yields roughly 140,000 clones, about nine tenths seen once. The sequences come from peripheral blood, collected on day 0 of AZD1222 vaccination. Receptors were obtained from an adult in good health.

This clone appeared a single time. V usage is TRBV19 and J usage is TRBJ2-1, with 9 bases identical to TRBD2. Per the germline V gene, CDR1 is LNHDA and CDR2 is SQIVND (reference sequence). The junction had 12 bases not matched to a gene; V was cut back by 7 bases and J by 8 bases. This CDR3 comprises 15 residues. CDR3 DNA: TGTGCCAGTACCTTGGGAGGCGGGAGGGACCATGAGCAGTTCTTC. It translates to CASTLGGGRDHEQFF.

This chain uses TRBV7-9 with TRBJ1-3; maybe TRBD1 (5 bases). V was trimmed by 5 bases and J by 0 bases, leaving 17 bases between them. This CDR3 spans 17 amino acids. Looked up from germline, CDR1 is SEHNR and CDR2 is FQNEAQ (reference sequence). Written as DNA, the CDR3 is TGTGCCAGCAGCCACCCTGATGGGACGCACTCTGGAAACACCATATATTTT. Its translation is CASSHPDGTHSGNTIYF.

The genes are TRBV29-1 and TRBJ1-2, with 10 bases matching TRBD1. Per the germline V gene, CDR1 is SQVTM and CDR2 is ANQGSEA. V gave up 0 bases and J gave up 8 bases; unmatched junction bases: 6. This CDR3 contains 14 residues. As DNA, the CDR3 is TGCAGCGTTGAAGATAGGGACAGGGGCGGGGGCTACACCTTC. It is translated as CSVEDRDRGGGYTF. Together with reference TRBV29-1 and TRBJ1-2, the CDR3 gives the full variable domain: SAVISQKPSRDICQRGTSLTIQCQVDSQVTMMFWYRQQPGQSLTLIATANQGSEATYESGFVIDKFPISRPNLTFSTLTVSNMSPEDSSIYLCSVEDRDRGGGYTFGSGTRLTVV.

V usage is TRBV6-4 and J usage is TRBJ1-2; D gene uncertain. Looked up from germline, CDR1 is MRHNA and CDR2 is SNTAGT. The CDR3 runs 14 residues. With 7 bases removed from V and 9 bases from J, the gap between germline ends came to 21 bases. Here the CDR3 DNA reads TGTGCCAGCATCGAGGGTCAGGTCCTCTCTAGCTACACCTTC. It translates to CASIEGQVLSSYTF.

The chain couples TRBV6-6 to TRBJ2-1; 7 positions agree with TRBD1. The germline V gene has CDR1 MNHNY and CDR2 SVGAGI (reference sequence). This CDR3 region has 15 residues. The J segment lost 5 bases and the V segment lost 3 bases, leaving 7 bases of the junction unmatched. This CDR3 is CASSYPSRGNNEQFF. In nucleotides, the CDR3 is TGTGCCAGCAGTTATCCGTCCAGGGGGAACAATGAGCAGTTCTTC.

J is TRBJ2-5 and V is TRBV7-3; D might be TRBD2 (6 bases). The V end was cut by 2 bases, the J end by 5 bases, with 15 bases between. The CDR3 totals 15 residues. The V gene's germline CDR1 is SGHTA and CDR2 FQGTGA. CDR3 bases: TGTGCCAGCAGCTTAGACGGGAGACGAGGGGAGACCCAGTACTTC. It encodes CASSLDGRRGETQYF.

This chain connects TRBV5-4 to TRBJ1-2; 8 bases are shared with TRBD1. Germline V CDR1 and CDR2: SGHNT, YYREEE (reference sequence). There are 14 residues in the CDR3. V was clipped by 6 bases and J by 2 bases; unmatched bases: 6. This chain's CDR3 is CASTLGDRNYGYTF. The CDR3 DNA is TGTGCCAGCACCCTGGGGGACAGGAACTATGGCTACACCTTC.